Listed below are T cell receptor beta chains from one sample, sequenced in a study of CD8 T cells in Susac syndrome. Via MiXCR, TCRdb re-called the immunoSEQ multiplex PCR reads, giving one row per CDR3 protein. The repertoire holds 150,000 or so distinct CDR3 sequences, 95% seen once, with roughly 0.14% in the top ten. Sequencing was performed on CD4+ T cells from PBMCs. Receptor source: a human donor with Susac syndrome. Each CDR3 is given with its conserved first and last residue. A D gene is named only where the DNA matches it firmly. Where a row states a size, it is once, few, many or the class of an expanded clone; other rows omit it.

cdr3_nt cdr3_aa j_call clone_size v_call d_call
TGTGCCAGCTCAGCCACGACAGGGGAGGGTGAGCAGTTCTTC CASSATTGEGEQFF TRBJ2-1 . TRBV18 .
TGTGCCAGCGGCCCCCGGGACAGGGTCACTGAAGCTTTCTTT CASGPRDRVTEAFF TRBJ1-1 . TRBV19 TRBD1
TGTGCCAGCAATCCTCAGGGTCGGGGCATGAACACTGAAGCTTTCTTT CASNPQGRGMNTEAFF TRBJ1-1 . TRBV28 .
TGTGCCAGCAGCTACCGGGACAGGGTTGCGCCGGTCGATGGGTTCTTC CASSYRDRVAPVDGFF TRBJ2-1 once TRBV5-4 TRBD1
TGTGCCACCAGCAGAGATCCGGGTTCGTATAGCAATCAGCCCCAGCATTTT CATSRDPGSYSNQPQHF TRBJ1-5 . TRBV15 .
TGCGCCAGCAGCCACCCCACCGGCCGGGGGGCAAGGAATGAGCAGTTCTTC CASSHPTGRGARNEQFF TRBJ2-1 . TRBV4-1 .
TGTGCCAGCAGCCAGGGTATTGAAGCTTTCTTT CASSQGIEAFF TRBJ1-1 once TRBV3-1 .
TGTGCCATCAGTGAGCATAGACAGGGATACGAGCAGTACTTC CAISEHRQGYEQYF TRBJ2-7 . TRBV10-3 TRBD1
TGTGCCAGCAGTCCAAATTTCGATACGCAGTATTTT CASSPNFDTQYF TRBJ2-3 . TRBV5-6 .
TGCGCCAGCAGCAGGGCCCTAGCGGGAGAGACCGGGGAGCTGTTTTTT CASSRALAGETGELFF TRBJ2-2 . TRBV4-1 TRBD2
TGCAGTGCTAGGCAGCGGGGACTTGTTGAGCAGTTCTTC CSARQRGLVEQFF TRBJ2-1 once TRBV20-1 TRBD2
TGCAGCGTTGAAGGGGGTTTCACGGGACGGAGGGAGACCCAGTACTTC CSVEGGFTGRRETQYF TRBJ2-5 . TRBV29-1 .
TGTGCCAGCAGCTTAGGCCCTAGCGGGAGGGCCACAGATACGCAGTATTTT CASSLGPSGRATDTQYF TRBJ2-3 . TRBV7-2 TRBD2
TGTGCCAGCAGCCCCTTTCCCTATAATTCACCCCTCCACTTT CASSPFPYNSPLHF TRBJ1-6 . TRBV7-9 .
TGTGCCTGGAGTCGGCAGGGAGCCGGGGAGCTGTTTTTT CAWSRQGAGELFF TRBJ2-2 once TRBV30 .
TGCAGTGCTAGAGACCCCGGTGGGCAGGCCAATGAAGCTTTCTTT CSARDPGGQANEAFF TRBJ1-1 . TRBV20-1 .
TGTGCCAGCGAACAGGCAGGAGAGACCCAGTACTTC CASEQAGETQYF TRBJ2-5 . TRBV2 .
TGTGCCAGCTCACCGACAGGGCAGAGGCAGCCCCAGCATTTT CASSPTGQRQPQHF TRBJ1-5 . TRBV18 TRBD1
TGTGCCAGCAGCGTATCTGAGGGCTACGAGCAGTACTTC CASSVSEGYEQYF TRBJ2-7 . TRBV9 .
TGTGCCACCAGTGACCGGGACGCAGGCTCCTACAATGAGCAGTTCTTC CATSDRDAGSYNEQFF TRBJ2-1 . TRBV24-1 .
TGCAGTGCTATTATCCGACAAGGCCAAGAGACCCAGTACTTC CSAIIRQGQETQYF TRBJ2-5 . TRBV20-1 .
TGCAGTGCTAGAGTGGGGCAGACTGAAGCTTTCTTT CSARVGQTEAFF TRBJ1-1 . TRBV20-1 .
TGTGCCTGGAGTCGAGGGGACAGGGTCGGGGCTTTCTTT CAWSRGDRVGAFF TRBJ1-1 . TRBV30 TRBD1
TGTGCCAGCAGCTTGACCTGGACTAGCGGGGGGTATGAGCAGTTCTTC CASSLTWTSGGYEQFF TRBJ2-1 . TRBV5-5 TRBD2
TGTGCCAGCAGTTTGCTTGACGGGGGCTCCTACGAGCAGTACTTC CASSLLDGGSYEQYF TRBJ2-7 . TRBV28 .
TGCGCCAGCAGCCTGGGACAGGGGAAGGCTGGCTACACCTTC CASSLGQGKAGYTF TRBJ1-2 . TRBV4-1 TRBD1
TGTGCCAGCAGCTTCCAAGGAGACACTGAAGCTTTCTTT CASSFQGDTEAFF TRBJ1-1 . TRBV7-2 .
TGTGCCAGCAGCCCTCAGCCGGGAGCGGGTTACGAGCAGTACTTC CASSPQPGAGYEQYF TRBJ2-7 . TRBV5-6 .
TGTGCCAGCAGCCTTCTCGTGAGCTCCGAGCAGTACTTC CASSLLVSSEQYF TRBJ2-7 . TRBV7-8 .